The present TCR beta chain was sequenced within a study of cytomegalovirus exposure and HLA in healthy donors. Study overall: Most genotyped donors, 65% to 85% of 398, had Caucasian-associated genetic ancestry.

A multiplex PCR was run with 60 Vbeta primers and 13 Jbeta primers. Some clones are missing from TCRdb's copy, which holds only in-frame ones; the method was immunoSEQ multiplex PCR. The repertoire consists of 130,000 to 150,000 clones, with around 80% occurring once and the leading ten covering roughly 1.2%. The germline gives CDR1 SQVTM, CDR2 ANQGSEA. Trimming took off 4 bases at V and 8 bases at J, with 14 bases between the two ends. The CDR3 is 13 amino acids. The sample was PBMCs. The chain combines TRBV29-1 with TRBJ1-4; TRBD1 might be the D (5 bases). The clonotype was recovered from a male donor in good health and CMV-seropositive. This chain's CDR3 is CSVAGGLGEKLFF. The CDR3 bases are TGCAGCGTTGCCGGGGGTCTGGGGGAAAAACTGTTTTTT.